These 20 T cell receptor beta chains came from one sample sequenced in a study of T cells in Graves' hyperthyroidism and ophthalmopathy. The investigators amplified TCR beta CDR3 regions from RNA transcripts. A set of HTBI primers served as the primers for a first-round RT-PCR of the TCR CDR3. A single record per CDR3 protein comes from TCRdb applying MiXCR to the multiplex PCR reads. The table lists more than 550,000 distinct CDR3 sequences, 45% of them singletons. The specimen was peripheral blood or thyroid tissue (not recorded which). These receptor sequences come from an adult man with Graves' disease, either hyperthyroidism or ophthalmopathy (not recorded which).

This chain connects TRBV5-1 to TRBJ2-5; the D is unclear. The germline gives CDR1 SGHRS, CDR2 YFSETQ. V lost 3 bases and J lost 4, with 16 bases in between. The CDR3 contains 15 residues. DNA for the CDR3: TGCGCCAGCAGCTCGCCACCGCCGAGCCGAGAGACCCAGTACTTC. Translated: CASSSPPPSRETQYF. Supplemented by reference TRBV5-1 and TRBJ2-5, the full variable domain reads KAGVTQTPRYLIKTRGQQVTLSCSPISGHRSVSWYQQTPGQGLQFLFEYFSETQRNKGNFPGRFSGRQFSNSRSEMNVSTLELGDSALYLCASSSPPPSRETQYFGPGTRLLVL.

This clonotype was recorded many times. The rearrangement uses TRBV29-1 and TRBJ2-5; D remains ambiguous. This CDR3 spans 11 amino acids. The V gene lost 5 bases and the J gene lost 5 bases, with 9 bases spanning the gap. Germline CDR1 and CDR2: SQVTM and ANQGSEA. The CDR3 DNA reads TGCAGCGTTCTGGAAGGCGAGACCCAGTACTTC. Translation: CSVLEGETQYF. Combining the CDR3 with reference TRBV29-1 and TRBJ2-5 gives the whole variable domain SAVISQKPSRDICQRGTSLTIQCQVDSQVTMMFWYRQQPGQSLTLIATANQGSEATYESGFVIDKFPISRPNLTFSTLTVSNMSPEDSSIYLCSVLEGETQYFGPGTRLLVL.

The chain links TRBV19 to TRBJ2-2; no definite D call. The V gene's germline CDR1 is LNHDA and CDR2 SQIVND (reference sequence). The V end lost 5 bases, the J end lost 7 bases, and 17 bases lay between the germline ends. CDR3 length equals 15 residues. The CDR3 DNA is TGTGCCAGTAGTCCTCGGACCCTCCCAGGCGGGGAGCTGTTTTTT. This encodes CASSPRTLPGGELFF.

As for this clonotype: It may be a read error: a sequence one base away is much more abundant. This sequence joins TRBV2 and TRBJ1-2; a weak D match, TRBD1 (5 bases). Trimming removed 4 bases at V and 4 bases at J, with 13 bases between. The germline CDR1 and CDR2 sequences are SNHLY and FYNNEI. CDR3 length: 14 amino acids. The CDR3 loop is CASSGGDRPYGYTF. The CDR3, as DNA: TGTGCCAGCAGTGGTGGGGACCGTCCCTATGGCTACACCTTC.

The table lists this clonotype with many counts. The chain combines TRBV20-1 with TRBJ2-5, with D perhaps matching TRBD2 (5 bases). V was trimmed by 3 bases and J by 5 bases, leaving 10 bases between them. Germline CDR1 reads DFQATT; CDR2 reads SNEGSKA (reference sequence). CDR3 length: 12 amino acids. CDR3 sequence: CSASHSGETQYF. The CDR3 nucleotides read TGCAGTGCTAGTCATTCGGGGGAGACCCAGTACTTC.

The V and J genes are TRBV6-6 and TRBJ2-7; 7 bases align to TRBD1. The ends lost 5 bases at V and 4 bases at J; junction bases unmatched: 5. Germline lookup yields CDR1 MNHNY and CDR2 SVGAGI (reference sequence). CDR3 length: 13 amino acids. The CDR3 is CASSHRQGYEQYF. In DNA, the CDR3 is TGTGCCAGCAGTCATCGACAGGGTTACGAGCAGTACTTC.

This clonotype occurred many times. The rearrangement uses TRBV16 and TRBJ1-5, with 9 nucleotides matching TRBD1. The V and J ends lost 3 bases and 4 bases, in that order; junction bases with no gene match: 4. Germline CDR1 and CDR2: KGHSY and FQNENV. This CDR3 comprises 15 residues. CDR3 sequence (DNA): TGTGCCAGCAGCCAGGACAGGGGAGGAAATCAGCCCCAGCATTTT. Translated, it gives CASSQDRGGNQPQHF.

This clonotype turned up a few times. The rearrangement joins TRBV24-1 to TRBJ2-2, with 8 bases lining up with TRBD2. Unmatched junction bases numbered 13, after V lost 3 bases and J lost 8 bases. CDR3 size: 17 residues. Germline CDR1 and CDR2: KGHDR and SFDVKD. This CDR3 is CATSDQPGLGFGGELFF. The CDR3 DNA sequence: TGTGCCACCAGTGATCAACCGGGACTAGGTTTTGGAGGGGAGCTGTTTTTT.

The CDR3 region has the DNA TGCAGTGCGGGACACGGGACAGACTATGGCTACACCTTC. It codes for CSAGHGTDYGYTF. This chain uses TRBV20-1 with TRBJ1-2; 7 positions match TRBD1. CDR1 is DFQATT and CDR2 is SNEGSKA in the germline V gene (reference sequence). This CDR3 has 13 amino acids. After removal of 6 bases from V and 3 bases from J, the junction contained 7 bases not matched to a gene.

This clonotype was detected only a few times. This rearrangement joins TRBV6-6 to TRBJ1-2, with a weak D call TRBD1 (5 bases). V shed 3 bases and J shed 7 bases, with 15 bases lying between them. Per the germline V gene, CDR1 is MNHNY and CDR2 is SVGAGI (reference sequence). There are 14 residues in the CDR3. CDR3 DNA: TGTGCCAGCAGTTATCAGGGCAGTAGGGGTGGCTACACCTTC. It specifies CASSYQGSRGGYTF.

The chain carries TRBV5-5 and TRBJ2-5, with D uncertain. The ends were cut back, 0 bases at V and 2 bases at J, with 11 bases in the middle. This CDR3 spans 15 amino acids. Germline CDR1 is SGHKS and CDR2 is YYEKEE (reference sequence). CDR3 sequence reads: CASSLDVRSQETQYF. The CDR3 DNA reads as TGTGCCAGCAGCTTGGACGTCAGATCGCAAGAGACCCAGTACTTC.

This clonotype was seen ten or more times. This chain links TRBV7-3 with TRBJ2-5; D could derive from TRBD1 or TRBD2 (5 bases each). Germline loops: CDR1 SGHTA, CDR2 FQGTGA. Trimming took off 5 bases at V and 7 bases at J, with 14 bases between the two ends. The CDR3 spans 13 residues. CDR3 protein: CASSDSRGGTQYF. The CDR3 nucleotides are TGTGCCAGCAGCGACAGCCGTGGGGGGACCCAGTACTTC.

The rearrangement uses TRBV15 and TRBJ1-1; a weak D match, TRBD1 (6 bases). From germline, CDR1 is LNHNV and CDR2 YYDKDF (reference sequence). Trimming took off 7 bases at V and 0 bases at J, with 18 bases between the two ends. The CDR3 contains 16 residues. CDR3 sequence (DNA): TGTGCCACCACGCGTGCAGGGGCGGGAGTGAACACTGAAGCTTTCTTT. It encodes CATTRAGAGVNTEAFF. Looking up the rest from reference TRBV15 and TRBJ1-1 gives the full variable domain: DAMVIQNPRYQVTQFGKPVTLSCSQTLNHNVMYWYQQKSSQAPKLLFHYYDKDFNNEADTPDNFQSRRPNTSFCFLDIRSPGLGDTAMYLCATTRAGAGVNTEAFFGQGTRLTVV.

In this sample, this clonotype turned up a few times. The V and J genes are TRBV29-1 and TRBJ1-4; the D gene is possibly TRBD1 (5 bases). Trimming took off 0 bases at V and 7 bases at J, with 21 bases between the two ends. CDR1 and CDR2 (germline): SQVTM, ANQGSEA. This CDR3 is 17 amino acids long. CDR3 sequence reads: CSVEDQGRDPRGEKLFF. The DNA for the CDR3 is TGCAGCGTTGAAGATCAGGGTAGGGACCCGAGGGGTGAAAAACTGTTTTTT.

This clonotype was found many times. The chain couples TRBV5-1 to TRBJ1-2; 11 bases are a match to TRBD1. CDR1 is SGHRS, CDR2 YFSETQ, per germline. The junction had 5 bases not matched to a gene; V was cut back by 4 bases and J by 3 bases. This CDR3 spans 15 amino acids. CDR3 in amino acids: CASSRTGGVDYGYTF. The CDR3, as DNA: TGCGCCAGCAGCAGGACAGGGGGCGTGGACTATGGCTACACCTTC.

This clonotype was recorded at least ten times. The CDR3 reads CASSGNDRGLNYGYTF. CDR3 nucleotides: TGTGCCAGCAGTGGCAATGACAGGGGGCTTAACTATGGCTACACCTTC. The genes are TRBV2 and TRBJ1-2; 10 bases are shared with TRBD1. The J segment lost 1 base and the V segment lost 4 bases, leaving 6 bases of the junction unmatched. The CDR3 has 16 residues. Germline V CDR1 and CDR2: SNHLY, FYNNEI.

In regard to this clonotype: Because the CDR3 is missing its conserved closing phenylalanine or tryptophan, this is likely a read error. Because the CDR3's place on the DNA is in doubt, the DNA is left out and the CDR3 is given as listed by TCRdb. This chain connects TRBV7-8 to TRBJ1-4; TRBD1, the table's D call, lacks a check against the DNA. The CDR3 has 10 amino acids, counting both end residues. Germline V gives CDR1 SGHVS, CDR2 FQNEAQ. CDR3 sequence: CASSPTGADY.

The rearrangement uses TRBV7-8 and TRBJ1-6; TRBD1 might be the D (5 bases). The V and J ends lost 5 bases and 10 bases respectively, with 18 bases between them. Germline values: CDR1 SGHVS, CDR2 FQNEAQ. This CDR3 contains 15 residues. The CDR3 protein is CASSRDPQGWSPLHF. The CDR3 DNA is TGTGCCAGCAGCCGAGATCCCCAGGGATGGTCACCCCTCCACTTT.

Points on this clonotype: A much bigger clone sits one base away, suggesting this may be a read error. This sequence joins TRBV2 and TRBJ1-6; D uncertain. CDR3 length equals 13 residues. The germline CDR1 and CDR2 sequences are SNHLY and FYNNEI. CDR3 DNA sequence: TGTGCCAGCAGCTCCAACGAAGATTCATCCCTCCACTTT. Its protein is CASSSNEDSSLHF.

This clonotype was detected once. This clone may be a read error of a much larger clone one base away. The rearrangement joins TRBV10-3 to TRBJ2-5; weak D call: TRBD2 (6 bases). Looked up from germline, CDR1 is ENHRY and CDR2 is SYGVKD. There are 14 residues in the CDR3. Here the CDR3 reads CAIGEFGGKETQYF. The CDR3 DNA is TGTGCCATCGGTGAGTTCGGGGGAAAAGAGACCCAGTACTTC.